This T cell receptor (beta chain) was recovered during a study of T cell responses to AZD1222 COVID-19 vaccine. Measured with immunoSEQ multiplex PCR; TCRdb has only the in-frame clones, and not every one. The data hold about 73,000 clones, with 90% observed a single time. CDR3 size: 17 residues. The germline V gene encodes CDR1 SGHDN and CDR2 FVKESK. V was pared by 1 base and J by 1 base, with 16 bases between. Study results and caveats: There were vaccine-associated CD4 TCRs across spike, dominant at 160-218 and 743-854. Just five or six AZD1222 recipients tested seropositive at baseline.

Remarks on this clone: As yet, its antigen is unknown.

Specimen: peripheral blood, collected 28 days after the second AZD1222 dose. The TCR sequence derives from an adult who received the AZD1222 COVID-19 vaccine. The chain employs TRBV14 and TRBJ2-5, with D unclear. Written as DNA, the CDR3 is TGTGCCAGCAGCCAAGTAAAAAGGTCTTTAACCCAAGAGACCCAGTACTTC. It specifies CASSQVKRSLTQETQYF.